The 28 T cell receptor beta chains below come from one sample, sequenced in a study of blood T cell repertoires in COVID-19. This table comes from immunoSEQ multiplex PCR, and its TCRdb copy is limited to in-frame clones, with some not included. Of hundreds of thousands of clones listed, 70% to 90% are singletons. The material sequenced was peripheral blood. These receptor sequences come from a man between 65 and 85 years old with acute or convalescent COVID-19.

V usage is TRBV5-6 and J usage is TRBJ1-2, with TRBD1 identical over 9 bases. The CDR3 covers 15 residues. In germline, CDR1 is SGHDT, CDR2 YYEEEE. The ends lost 4 bases at V and 8 bases at J; junction bases unmatched: 12. CDR3: CASSLLTGGGVGYTF. For the CDR3, the DNA is TGTGCCAGCAGCCTACTGACAGGGGGAGGTGTAGGCTACACCTTC.

The chain couples TRBV7-9 to TRBJ2-7; D could derive from TRBD1 or TRBD2 (6 bases each). With 5 bases removed from V and 2 bases from J, the gap between germline ends came to 10 bases. The length of the CDR3 is 13 residues. CDR1 SEHNR and CDR2 FQNEAQ come from the germline V gene (reference sequence). DNA for the CDR3: TGTGCCAGCAGCAGGGGGGCGACCTACGAGCAGTACTTC. Its translation is CASSRGATYEQYF.

The V call is TRBV27, the J call TRBJ1-2, with 8 bases fitting TRBD1. The germline CDR1 and CDR2 sequences are MNHEY and SMNVEV (reference sequence). Trimming took 5 bases from V and 6 from J; bases not matched to a gene: 14. The CDR3 is made up of 16 amino acids. The CDR3 protein is CASSPLGTGKRNGYTF. CDR3 nucleotide sequence: TGTGCCAGCAGTCCCCTAGGGACAGGAAAACGTAATGGCTACACCTTC.

The CDR3 nucleotides are TGCGCCAGCAGCTTGATTGCTAGGGAGGTCAATGAGCAGTTCTTC. It encodes CASSLIAREVNEQFF. The chain has TRBV5-1 and TRBJ2-1, with TRBD2 as a possible D gene (6 bases). The CDR3 totals 15 residues. The ends were cut back, 1 base at V and 6 bases at J, with 14 bases in the middle. Germline CDR1 reads SGHRS; CDR2 reads YFSETQ. Full variable domain (outside the CDR3, taken from reference TRBV5-1 and TRBJ2-1): KAGVTQTPRYLIKTRGQQVTLSCSPISGHRSVSWYQQTPGQGLQFLFEYFSETQRNKGNFPGRFSGRQFSNSRSEMNVSTLELGDSALYLCASSLIAREVNEQFFGPGTRLTVL.

This sequence joins TRBV3-1 (or the pseudogene TRBV3-2) and TRBJ2-4; TRBD1 matches at 9 bases. Losses at the gene ends were 1 base for V and 9 bases for J; bases not matched to a gene: 7. CDR3 length: 15 amino acids. Germline V CDR1 and CDR2: LGHDT, YNNKEL (reference sequence). CDR3 sequence reads: CASSQVTGGGTIQYF. The CDR3 DNA reads as TGTGCCAGCAGCCAAGTGACAGGGGGAGGTACCATTCAGTACTTC.

This chain uses TRBV5-5 with TRBJ2-5; the match to TRBD2 covers 7 bases. There are 14 residues in the CDR3. Trimming at V came to 4 bases and at J to 2 bases, leaving 5 bases not matched to a gene. Germline V CDR1 and CDR2: SGHKS, YYEKEE (reference sequence). CDR3: CASSVLAVQETQYF. The CDR3 nucleotides read TGTGCCAGCAGCGTTCTAGCGGTTCAAGAGACCCAGTACTTC.

The CDR3 here is CASSLRTSGGYRYEQYF. The CDR3 region has the DNA TGTGCCAGCAGCCTTAGGACTAGCGGGGGGTACCGCTACGAGCAGTACTTC. This chain uses TRBV28 with TRBJ2-7; 14 bases agree with TRBD2. Germline V gives CDR1 MDHEN, CDR2 SYDVKM. This CDR3 region has 17 residues. The J segment lost 3 bases and the V segment lost 6 bases, leaving 10 bases of the junction unmatched.

This chain connects TRBV28 to TRBJ2-7; tentatively, D is TRBD2 (5 bases). CDR1 and CDR2 (germline): MDHEN, SYDVKM. The CDR3 covers 13 residues. V was shortened by 6 bases and J by 6 bases, with 15 bases between the two germline ends. The CDR3 nucleotides read TGTGCCAGCAGCCCAAATAGCCGGGGCGAGCAGTACTTC. Translating gives CASSPNSRGEQYF.

The V call is TRBV27, the J call TRBJ1-4; D gene ambiguous. This CDR3 has 14 amino acids. Germline V gene lookup returns CDR1 MNHEY and CDR2 SMNVEV (reference sequence). Trimming cost V 5 bases and J 5 bases, with 12 bases left between them. DNA of the CDR3: TGTGCCAGCAGTCTCTCGGGTTCAAATGAAAAACTGTTTTTT. This gives the protein CASSLSGSNEKLFF.

The rearrangement links TRBV6-6 to TRBJ2-7, with 8 bases aligning to TRBD1. Per germline, CDR1 MNHNY and CDR2 SVGAGI (reference sequence). The CDR3 spans 13 residues. The J segment lost 8 bases and the V segment lost 6 bases, leaving 9 bases of the junction unmatched. The CDR3 region is CASSFLQGEKQYF. DNA for the CDR3: TGTGCCAGCAGCTTCCTACAGGGGGAGAAGCAGTACTTC.

V is TRBV5-1 and J is TRBJ1-4; D may be TRBD1 (5 bases). Germline V gives CDR1 SGHRS, CDR2 YFSETQ. The CDR3 consists of 14 residues. Deletions cut 1 base from V and 4 bases from J, with 8 bases between. The CDR3 spells CASSLTQGNEKLFF. CDR3 nucleotide sequence: TGCGCCAGCAGCTTGACGCAGGGTAATGAAAAACTGTTTTTT.

J is TRBJ1-1 and V is TRBV4-3; 9 nucleotides agree with TRBD1. V lost 4 bases to trimming and J lost 6 bases; unmatched junction nucleotides: 12. In germline, CDR1 is LGHNA, CDR2 YSLEER. This CDR3 has 16 amino acids. The DNA of the CDR3 is TGCGCCAGCAGCCCGGGACAGGGAGCCCTTGGACCTGAAGCTTTCTTT. As protein: CASSPGQGALGPEAFF.

This chain connects TRBV19 to TRBJ1-2, with D possibly TRBD1 on 5 matching bases. Trimming left V 9 bases short and J 6 bases short, with 20 bases between. CDR3 size: 14 residues. CDR1 and CDR2 (germline): LNHDA, SQIVND (reference sequence). As DNA, the CDR3 is TGTGCCAGCAGAGACCCCGGGAGAGGGGATGGCTACACCTTC. Translation gives CASRDPGRGDGYTF. Variable domain in full (rest from reference TRBV19 and TRBJ1-2): DGGITQSPKYLFRKEGQNVTLSCEQNLNHDAMYWYRQDPGQGLRLIYYSQIVNDFQKGDIAEGYSVSREKKESFPLTVTSAQKNPTAFYLCASRDPGRGDGYTFGSGTRLTVV.

The V gene is TRBV19, the J gene TRBJ2-7, with 7 positions matching TRBD1. The CDR3 covers 12 residues. With V trimmed by 6 bases and J by 2 bases, 1 base remained unmatched. Germline V gene sequence: CDR1 LNHDA, CDR2 SQIVND (reference sequence). CDR3 in DNA: TGTGCCAGTAGGGGACAGACCTACGAGCAGTACTTC. Translated: CASRGQTYEQYF.

The CDR3 bases are TGTGCCAGCAGCCCGAGGGCTAGCGGCAACAACAATGAGCAGTTCTTC. It is translated as CASSPRASGNNNEQFF. The chain uses TRBV11-2 and TRBJ2-1; 7 positions agree with TRBD2. The germline CDR1 and CDR2 sequences are SGHAT and FQNNGV. J lost 5 bases, V lost 5 bases, and 12 bases had no gene match. The CDR3 consists of 16 residues.

The chain uses TRBV5-1 and TRBJ2-1; 9 bases are a match to TRBD2. The CDR3 is 15 residues long. The V and J ends lost 4 bases and 5 bases, in that order; junction bases with no gene match: 7. Germline CDR1 SGHRS, CDR2 YFSETQ. The DNA for the CDR3 is TGCGCCAGCAGCCCCCTGACTAGCGGCAACAATGAGCAGTTCTTC. Residues: CASSPLTSGNNEQFF.

CDR3 bases: TGTGCCAGCATGCAGGATCATAACTATGGCTACACCTTC. This gives the protein CASMQDHNYGYTF. V gene TRBV6-5 combines with J gene TRBJ1-2; D is unclear. CDR1 and CDR2 (germline): MNHEY, SVGAGI. The CDR3 contains 13 residues. Trimming stripped 7 bases from V and 1 base from J, with 10 bases between.

This chain joins TRBV6-5 and TRBJ1-2; D unclear. This CDR3 is built from 13 residues. CDR1 is MNHEY and CDR2 is SVGAGI in the germline V gene. Between the trimmed V and J ends, which lost 5 bases and 8 bases, there was a span of 15 bases. The CDR3 DNA is TGTGCCAGCAGTCCTTCGACTTCTTCGGGCTACACCTTC. Its protein is CASSPSTSSGYTF.

The chain carries TRBV11-2 and TRBJ1-2, with unresolved D. Trimming pared 3 bases from V and 4 bases from J, leaving 9 bases between. CDR3 length: 13 residues. Germline V CDR1 and CDR2: SGHAT, FQNNGV. This CDR3 is CASSFVQAYGYTF. DNA for the CDR3: TGTGCCAGCAGCTTTGTCCAGGCCTATGGCTACACCTTC.

The J gene is TRBJ2-7, the V gene TRBV5-1; no clear D. The CDR3 consists of 13 residues. Germline assignment: CDR1 SGHRS and CDR2 YFSETQ. The germline V and J ends were trimmed by 4 bases and 4 bases, with 12 bases remaining between them. The CDR3 sequence: CASSPASGYEQYF. The CDR3 nucleotides are TGCGCCAGCAGCCCGGCCTCGGGTTACGAGCAGTACTTC.

The gene calls are TRBV19 and TRBJ1-3, with a weak D call TRBD1 (6 bases). The CDR3 runs to 16 residues. The germline V gene has CDR1 LNHDA and CDR2 SQIVND (reference sequence). V lost 3 bases and J lost 4, with 16 bases in between. The DNA for the CDR3 is TGTGCCAGTAGTATGGGTTACAGGGTAACCGGAAACACCATATATTTT. This sequence encodes CASSMGYRVTGNTIYF.

This chain joins TRBV6-5 and TRBJ1-6, with 7 bases fitting TRBD1. V was clipped by 5 bases and J by 9 bases; unmatched bases: 4. From germline, CDR1 is MNHEY and CDR2 SVGAGI. CDR3 length: 13 residues. Written as DNA, the CDR3 is TGTGCCAGCAGTCCGACAGGGACTTCACCCCTCCACTTT. Translating gives CASSPTGTSPLHF.

Worth noting for this clone: The identical CDR3 is also encoded by other nucleotide sequences in the sample. V is TRBV6-1 and J is TRBJ2-1, with D unresolved. From germline, CDR1 is MNHNS and CDR2 SASEGT. The CDR3 extends over 15 amino acids. The V and J ends lost 2 bases and 3 bases respectively, with 11 bases between them. CDR3 in amino acids: CASSELLVRYNEQFF. CDR3 coding DNA: TGTGCCAGCAGTGAACTCCTCGTCCGCTACAATGAGCAGTTCTTC.

The V call is TRBV7-2, the J call TRBJ1-1; D call uncertain. Trimming took off 1 base at V and 3 bases at J, with 12 bases between the two ends. The CDR3 is 15 residues long. Germline V gene sequence: CDR1 SGHTA, CDR2 FQGNSA. DNA of the CDR3: TGTGCCAGCAGCTTAGTTGGTGGCTCCTACACTGAAGCTTTCTTT. Its translation is CASSLVGGSYTEAFF.

The chain combines TRBV29-1 with TRBJ2-5; D possibly corresponds to TRBD2 (6 bases). Trimming took 6 bases from V and 5 from J, leaving 22 bases between them. The CDR3 has 15 amino acids. The germline V gene encodes CDR1 SQVTM and CDR2 ANQGSEA. The CDR3 region is CSVDDPGVPGETQYF. The CDR3 coding sequence is TGCAGCGTAGACGACCCGGGGGTTCCGGGCGAGACCCAGTACTTC.

The chain joins TRBV27 to TRBJ2-3; 7 nucleotides agree with TRBD1. CDR3 size: 17 residues. Germline V CDR1 and CDR2: MNHEY, SMNVEV (reference sequence). The V segment lost 3 bases and the J segment 0 bases; nucleotides outside the gene matches: 9. The CDR3 DNA sequence: TGTGCCAGCAGTTTCCAGGGGGTAACTCTGAGCACAGATACGCAGTATTTT. Its translation: CASSFQGVTLSTDTQYF.

V is TRBV5-8 and J is TRBJ1-2; 8 bases agree with TRBD1. V lost 4 bases to trimming and J lost 6 bases; unmatched junction nucleotides: 5. The CDR3 is 13 amino acids. CDR1 is SGHTS, CDR2 YDEGEE, per germline. CDR3: CASSPGQGHGYTF. CDR3 DNA: TGTGCCAGCAGCCCAGGACAGGGACATGGCTACACCTTC.

The CDR3 coding sequence is TGTGCCAGCAGCGATCCCCGACAGGGGAGGGTAGGAGAGACCCAGTACTTC. Its translation is CASSDPRQGRVGETQYF. The chain has TRBV7-9 and TRBJ2-5; a weak D match, TRBD1 (8 bases). The CDR3 runs 17 residues. The germline gives CDR1 SEHNR, CDR2 FQNEAQ (reference sequence). Trimming cost V 5 bases and J 4 bases, with 23 bases left between them. Full variable domain (remainder filled in from reference TRBV7-9 and TRBJ2-5): DTGVSQNPRHKITKRGQNVTFRCDPISEHNRLYWYRQTLGQGPEFLTYFQNEAQLEKSRLLSDRFSAERPKGSFSTLEIQRTEQGDSAMYLCASSDPRQGRVGETQYFGPGTRLLVL.